What follows are 9 T cell receptor beta chains derived from one specimen sequenced in a study of T cells in localized non-small cell lung cancer. Measured with immunoSEQ multiplex PCR; TCRdb has only the in-frame clones, and not every one. In the table there are tens of thousands of clones, around 85% of which are singletons. Sample: peripheral blood, taken before any cancer treatment. These receptors originate from a female donor older than 55 with stage I lung adenocarcinoma.

The CDR3 region is CASSSEADRTLPLHF. In DNA form, the CDR3 reads TGCGCCAGCAGCTCGGAGGCGGACCGAACTTTACCCCTCCACTTT. The V call is TRBV5-1, the J call TRBJ1-6; no clear D. Germline-derived CDR1 and CDR2 are SGHRS and YFSETQ. The V and J ends lost 3 bases and 12 bases respectively, with 19 bases between them. The CDR3 loop spans 15 amino acids.

The J gene is TRBJ2-3, the V gene TRBV10-3; 11 nucleotides align to TRBD2. In germline, CDR1 is ENHRY, CDR2 SYGVKD. Germline trimming cut 5 bases from V and 1 base from J; bases unmatched to any gene: 2. The CDR3 contains 15 residues. In DNA, the CDR3 is TGTGCCATCAGTACACTAGCGGGGGGCACAGATACGCAGTATTTT. Residues: CAISTLAGGTDTQYF.

There are a few counts of this clone. This rearrangement joins TRBV6-5 to TRBJ1-2; D remains ambiguous. The V gene's germline CDR1 is MNHEY and CDR2 SVGAGI. V was shortened by 0 bases and J by 3 bases, with 8 bases between the two germline ends. CDR3 length: 14 residues. The CDR3 loop reads CASSYSSGDYGYTF. The CDR3 bases are TGTGCCAGCAGTTACTCGAGCGGAGACTATGGCTACACCTTC.

The chain employs TRBV10-3 and TRBJ2-6, with a possible D match to TRBD2 (6 bases). The germline CDR1 and CDR2 sequences are ENHRY and SYGVKD. The CDR3 has 15 amino acids. V lost 11 bases, J lost 0 bases, and 14 bases lay in between. The CDR3 here is CALAAQVSGANVLTF. CDR3 bases: TGTGCCTTAGCGGCTCAGGTCTCTGGGGCCAACGTCCTGACTTTC.

V and J are TRBV11-3 and TRBJ1-4; unclear D gene. Germline V gives CDR1 SGHNT, CDR2 YENEEA. Trimming removed 1 base at V and 5 bases at J, with 8 bases between. The CDR3 has 14 amino acids. The CDR3 loop is CASSLGKINEKLFF. The CDR3 region has the DNA TGTGCCAGCAGCTTAGGGAAGATCAATGAAAAACTGTTTTTT.

The chain uses TRBV9 and TRBJ2-1, with 9 bases identical to TRBD2. The CDR3 runs 15 residues. After removal of 4 bases from V and 4 bases from J, the junction contained 6 bases not matched to a gene. Germline V CDR1 and CDR2: SGDLS, YYNGEE. Here the CDR3 DNA reads TGTGCCAGCAGCTTGCGGGAGGGACATTACAATGAGCAGTTCTTC. Translation: CASSLREGHYNEQFF.

This chain links TRBV2 with TRBJ1-2; 9 bases match TRBD1. Trimming cost V 7 bases and J 5 bases; bases outside gene matches: 11. The CDR3 loop spans 15 amino acids. Germline CDR1 SNHLY, CDR2 FYNNEI. The CDR3 loop reads CASTLGQGPLYGYTF. CDR3 sequence (DNA): TGTGCCAGCACCCTGGGACAGGGTCCCTTATATGGCTACACCTTC.

The rearrangement joins TRBV29-1 to TRBJ2-2; 9 positions agree with TRBD1. The CDR3 length is 14 residues. Germline V gene data show CDR1 as SQVTM and CDR2 as ANQGSEA. V lost 4 bases and J lost 2; bases outside the gene matches: 2. The CDR3, as DNA: TGCAGCGTTGGGGACAGGGCTAACACCGGGGAGCTGTTTTTT. Translation gives CSVGDRANTGELFF.

The chain has TRBV5-1 and TRBJ1-3; D is possibly TRBD1 (6 bases). V was shortened by 5 bases and J by 4 bases, with 19 bases between the two germline ends. Germline CDR1 and CDR2: SGHRS and YFSETQ. The CDR3 contains 16 residues. The CDR3 coding sequence is TGCGCCAGCAGTAAGGACGAAGGGGGTTCAGGAAACACCATATATTTT. This codes for CASSKDEGGSGNTIYF.